The 10 T cell receptor beta chains below come from one sample, sequenced in a study of CD8 T cells in ankylosing spondylitis. TCRdb recomputed calls from the 5' RACE reads with MiXCR, one row per CDR3 protein. This sample carries some 290,000 distinct CDR3 sequences, around 20% of them seen once, and the ten largest clones take under 8.5%. The material sequenced was blood, either unsorted or a sorted T cell fraction (not recorded which). These receptors all come from a male donor with ankylosing spondylitis or in good health (not recorded which).

CDR3 amino acids: CASSFDSISYNEQFF. The CDR3 DNA follows: TGTGCCAGCAGTTTCGACTCGATCTCCTACAATGAGCAGTTCTTC. The V call is TRBV7-9, the J call TRBJ2-1, with D hard to call. This CDR3 contains 15 residues. The germline CDR1 and CDR2 sequences are SEHNR and FQNEAQ (reference sequence). V gave up 6 bases and J gave up 0 bases, with 12 bases separating them.

The genes are TRBV3-1 and TRBJ2-2; D perhaps matches TRBD2 (6 bases). CDR1 and CDR2 (germline): LGHDT, YNNKEL (reference sequence). CDR3 length: 16 amino acids. V dropped 1 base and J dropped 5 bases, with 14 bases sitting between them. The CDR3 DNA reads as TGTGCCAGCAGCCAAGTCTTCTCGGCGGGAACCGGGGAGCTGTTTTTT. It encodes CASSQVFSAGTGELFF.

The sample holds a few counts of this clonotype. The chain carries TRBV12-3 or TRBV12-4 and TRBJ2-5; 7 nucleotides align to TRBD2. This CDR3 is 14 amino acids long. The junction had 6 bases not matched to a gene; V was cut back by 6 bases and J by 2 bases. The CDR3 region has the DNA TGTGCCAGCAGGGATTCCGGGGGGCAAGAGACCCAGTACTTC. Translation: CASRDSGGQETQYF.

V gene TRBV6-2 or TRBV6-3 combines with J gene TRBJ2-5; 7 nucleotides align to TRBD2. Germline-derived CDR1 and CDR2 are MNHEY and SVGEGT. CDR3 length: 18 amino acids. V shed 6 bases and J 5 bases; nucleotides not matched to a gene: 21. CDR3 residues: CASRRDRTTSVAWETQYF. CDR3 bases: TGTGCCAGCAGACGCGACCGCACCACTAGCGTAGCGTGGGAGACCCAGTACTTC.

This clonotype was seen many times. This chain links TRBV9 with TRBJ1-6; D not resolved. Germline V gene data show CDR1 as SGDLS and CDR2 as YYNGEE. The CDR3 spans 16 residues. V gave up 0 bases and J gave up 2 bases, with 9 bases separating them. The DNA of the CDR3 is TGTGCCAGCAGCGTAGCTCGGTCGGCCTATAATTCACCCCTCCACTTT. This encodes CASSVARSAYNSPLHF.

The gene calls are TRBV6-1 and TRBJ1-1; perhaps TRBD1 as D (6 bases). Trimming cost V 6 bases and J 3 bases, with 20 bases left between them. Germline V lookup: CDR1 MNHNS, CDR2 SASEGT. The CDR3 runs 16 residues. The CDR3 sequence is CASSAPRTGSHTEAFF. The CDR3 bases are TGTGCCAGCAGCGCCCCGAGAACAGGGTCCCACACTGAAGCTTTCTTT.

The sample holds many counts of this clonotype. This sequence joins TRBV29-1 and TRBJ2-1; D gene ambiguous. The germline CDR1 and CDR2 sequences are SQVTM and ANQGSEA. V was cut by 2 bases and J by 3 bases, with 5 bases left in between. This CDR3 comprises 12 residues. Here the CDR3 reads CSVEQVYNEQFF. The DNA for the CDR3 is TGCAGCGTTGAACAGGTCTACAATGAGCAGTTCTTC.

This clonotype has a count of ten or more. The V gene is TRBV5-1, the J gene TRBJ2-3; 7 positions agree with TRBD1. Germline CDR1 SGHRS, CDR2 YFSETQ. The CDR3 covers 14 residues. V was clipped by 4 bases and J by 4 bases; unmatched bases: 6. CDR3 sequence reads: CASSPAGGADTQYF. The DNA of the CDR3 is TGCGCCAGCAGCCCGGCAGGGGGAGCAGATACGCAGTATTTT. Supplemented by reference TRBV5-1 and TRBJ2-3, the full variable domain reads KAGVTQTPRYLIKTRGQQVTLSCSPISGHRSVSWYQQTPGQGLQFLFEYFSETQRNKGNFPGRFSGRQFSNSRSEMNVSTLELGDSALYLCASSPAGGADTQYFGPGTRLTVL.

A few counts support this clonotype. This chain joins TRBV7-9 and TRBJ2-1, with D perhaps given as TRBD1 or TRBD2 (5 bases each). There are 15 residues in the CDR3. V lost 1 base and J 9 bases, leaving 16 bases between the germline ends. Germline CDR1 is SEHNR and CDR2 is FQNEAQ (reference sequence). The CDR3 sequence is CASSLGAGFGAEQFF. CDR3 sequence (DNA): TGTGCCAGCAGCTTAGGGGCAGGCTTCGGGGCTGAGCAGTTCTTC.

This clonotype was seen ten or more times. The chain links TRBV20-1 to TRBJ2-1; weak D call: TRBD2 (5 bases). Between the trimmed V and J ends, which lost 3 bases and 6 bases, there was a span of 15 bases. Germline CDR1 DFQATT, CDR2 SNEGSKA (reference sequence). The CDR3 runs to 14 residues. This CDR3 is CSASRSLASNEQFF. CDR3 in DNA: TGCAGTGCTAGTCGGAGCCTAGCCTCCAATGAGCAGTTCTTC.